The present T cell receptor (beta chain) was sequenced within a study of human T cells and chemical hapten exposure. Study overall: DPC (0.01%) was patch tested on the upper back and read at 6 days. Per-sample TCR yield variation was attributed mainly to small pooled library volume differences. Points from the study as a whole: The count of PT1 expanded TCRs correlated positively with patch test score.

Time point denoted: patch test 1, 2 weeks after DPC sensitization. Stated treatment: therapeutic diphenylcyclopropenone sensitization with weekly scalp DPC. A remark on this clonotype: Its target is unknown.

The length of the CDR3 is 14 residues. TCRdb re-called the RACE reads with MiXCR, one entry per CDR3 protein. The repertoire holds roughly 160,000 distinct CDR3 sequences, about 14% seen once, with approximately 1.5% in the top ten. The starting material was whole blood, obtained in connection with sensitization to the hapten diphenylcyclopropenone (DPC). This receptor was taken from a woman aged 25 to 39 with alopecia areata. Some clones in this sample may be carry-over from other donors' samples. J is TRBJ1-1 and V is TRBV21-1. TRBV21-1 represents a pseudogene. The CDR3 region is CASSKGEGTTEAFF. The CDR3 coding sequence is TGTGCCAGCAGCAAAGGGGAGGGGACCACTGAAGCTTTCTTT.